The present entry profiles one T cell receptor beta chain with its context. What it binds is unknown. Assay used: immunoSEQ multiplex PCR; TCRdb lists only in-frame clones, some missing. There are roughly 34,000 clones in the sample; around nine tenths occur only once, and under 0.075% lies in the top ten. V lost 5 bases and J lost 6, with 4 bases in between. Germline-derived CDR1 and CDR2 are MNHNY and SVGAGI (reference sequence). The CDR3 is made up of 10 amino acids. The data stem from a study of regulatory dendritic cells for organ transplantation. The study, taken as a whole, reports: Alloreactive memory CD8+ T cell pools varied considerably between individuals. Naive CD4+ and CD8+ repertoires were highly diverse; memory CD8+ was most oligoclonal. Resting memory CD8+ T cells held the most alloreactive clonotypes.

FACS sorted CD4+ or CD8+ T cells into CD45RA+ naive and CD45RO+ memory. This clonotype was obtained from a human donor in good health. The gene calls are TRBV6-6 and TRBJ1-2; no definite D call. The sequenced sample consisted of naive CD4+ T cells from blood. Subset reported: CD45RA+ naive T cells. DNA for the CDR3: TGTGCCAGCAGTGACGATGGCTACACCTTC. Amino acid sequence: CASSDDGYTF.